A selection of T cell receptor beta chains follows, all from one sample in a study of blood T cell repertoires in COVID-19. Clones were sequenced by immunoSEQ multiplex PCR, and TCRdb holds only the in-frame ones, with some missing. The sample carries under 450,000 clones, roughly 87% recorded once. The sequencing input was PBMCs or T cells enriched from blood (not recorded which). The source of these receptors is a woman in her 30s who had recovered from COVID-19. Both conserved end residues are part of each CDR3. Each record gives: V gene, D gene, clone size, J gene, CDR3 protein, CDR3 DNA. D genes are given only for firm matches. Clone size appears in some rows only: once, few, many, or a class for an expanded clone.

v_gene: TRBV2
d_gene: TRBD2
abundance: NA
j_gene: TRBJ2-2
CDR3aa: CASRRTSGGAGELFF
CDR3nt: TGTGCCAGCCGGAGGACTAGCGGGGGGGCCGGGGAGCTGTTTTTT

v_gene: TRBV11-3
d_gene: TRBD1
abundance: NA
j_gene: TRBJ2-2
CDR3aa: CASSTRTGTGTGELFF
CDR3nt: TGTGCCAGCAGCACCCGGACAGGGACGGGCACCGGGGAGCTGTTTTTT

v_gene: TRBV9
d_gene: TRBD1
abundance: NA
j_gene: TRBJ1-5
CDR3aa: CASSVGPGQINQPQHF
CDR3nt: TGTGCCAGCAGCGTAGGTCCGGGACAGATCAATCAGCCCCAGCATTTT

v_gene: TRBV28
d_gene: TRBD2
abundance: NA
j_gene: TRBJ2-7
CDR3aa: CASRTLAGASYEQYF
CDR3nt: TGTGCCAGCAGAACACTAGCGGGAGCTTCCTACGAGCAGTACTTC

v_gene: TRBV10-3
d_gene: TRBD1
abundance: NA
j_gene: TRBJ1-2
CDR3aa: CAISESVQGIHTF
CDR3nt: TGTGCCATCAGTGAGTCGGTACAGGGGATCCACACCTTC

v_gene: TRBV7-9
d_gene: NA
abundance: NA
j_gene: TRBJ2-1
CDR3aa: CASSTKMGEDFYNEQFF
CDR3nt: TGTGCCAGCAGCACAAAAATGGGAGAGGACTTTTACAATGAGCAGTTCTTC

v_gene: TRBV27
d_gene: TRBD1
abundance: NA
j_gene: TRBJ1-6
CDR3aa: CASTWTGRSPLHF
CDR3nt: TGTGCCAGCACCTGGACAGGGAGGTCACCCCTCCACTTT

v_gene: TRBV5-8
d_gene: NA
abundance: NA
j_gene: TRBJ1-1
CDR3aa: CASSLGRQNTEAFF
CDR3nt: TGTGCCAGCAGCTTGGGGCGGCAGAACACTGAAGCTTTCTTT

v_gene: TRBV2
d_gene: TRBD1
abundance: NA
j_gene: TRBJ1-5
CDR3aa: CASSADRGLWQPQHF
CDR3nt: TGTGCCAGCAGCGCCGACAGGGGGCTTTGGCAGCCCCAGCATTTT

v_gene: TRBV13
d_gene: TRBD1
abundance: NA
j_gene: TRBJ2-1
CDR3aa: CASSLGGTDEQFF
CDR3nt: TGTGCCAGCAGCTTAGGCGGGACAGATGAGCAGTTCTTC

v_gene: TRBV9
d_gene: TRBD2
abundance: NA
j_gene: TRBJ2-5
CDR3aa: CASSASTGGQETQYF
CDR3nt: TGTGCCAGCAGCGCCAGCACGGGGGGCCAAGAGACCCAGTACTTC

v_gene: TRBV5-4
d_gene: NA
abundance: NA
j_gene: TRBJ2-5
CDR3aa: CASSRQGGVETQYF
CDR3nt: TGTGCCAGCAGTCGCCAGGGGGGAGTGGAGACCCAGTACTTC

v_gene: TRBV6-6
d_gene: NA
abundance: NA
j_gene: TRBJ2-3
CDR3aa: CASRKLITDTQYF
CDR3nt: TGTGCCTCCCGAAAGCTGATCACAGATACGCAGTATTTT

v_gene: TRBV5-4
d_gene: NA
abundance: NA
j_gene: TRBJ2-5
CDR3aa: CASSPQGQETQYF
CDR3nt: TGTGCCAGCAGCCCGCAGGGGCAAGAGACCCAGTACTTC

v_gene: TRBV28
d_gene: TRBD2
abundance: NA
j_gene: TRBJ2-7
CDR3aa: CASSLTSGNYEQYF
CDR3nt: TGTGCCAGCAGTTTGACTAGCGGGAACTACGAGCAGTACTTC

v_gene: TRBV2
d_gene: TRBD2
abundance: NA
j_gene: TRBJ2-7
CDR3aa: CASSSLAGGSYEQYF
CDR3nt: TGTGCCAGCAGTTCCCTAGCGGGAGGCTCCTACGAGCAGTACTTC

v_gene: TRBV5-1
d_gene: NA
abundance: NA
j_gene: TRBJ2-1
CDR3aa: CASSGGQGVVNEQFF
CDR3nt: TGCGCCAGCAGCGGGGGGCAGGGGGTGGTCAATGAGCAGTTCTTC

v_gene: TRBV5-1
d_gene: NA
abundance: NA
j_gene: TRBJ2-7
CDR3aa: CASSLLAGVDDEQYF
CDR3nt: TGCGCCAGCAGCTTGCTGGCAGGGGTGGACGACGAGCAGTACTTC

v_gene: TRBV19
d_gene: NA
abundance: NA
j_gene: TRBJ2-7
CDR3aa: CASSTGLSAPYEQYF
CDR3nt: TGTGCCAGTTCAACCGGCCTTAGCGCGCCCTACGAGCAGTACTTC

v_gene: TRBV12-3/TRBV12-4
d_gene: NA
abundance: NA
j_gene: TRBJ1-5
CDR3aa: CASSLRIPQPQHF
CDR3nt: TGTGCCAGCAGTTTGAGAATCCCTCAGCCCCAGCATTTT

v_gene: TRBV3-1/TRBV3-2
d_gene: TRBD1
abundance: NA
j_gene: TRBJ1-1
CDR3aa: CASSPPDRADTEAFF
CDR3nt: TGTGCCAGCAGCCCTCCCGACAGGGCGGACACTGAAGCTTTCTTT

v_gene: TRBV6-5
d_gene: NA
abundance: few
j_gene: TRBJ2-7
CDR3aa: CASSYSGLPSYEQYF
CDR3nt: TGTGCCAGCAGTTACTCGGGGCTACCCTCCTACGAGCAGTACTTC

v_gene: TRBV7-9
d_gene: NA
abundance: NA
j_gene: TRBJ2-7
CDR3aa: CASSLGAGLSYEQYF
CDR3nt: TGTGCCAGCAGCCTTGGGGCAGGGTTGTCCTACGAGCAGTACTTC

v_gene: TRBV28
d_gene: TRBD2
abundance: NA
j_gene: TRBJ2-1
CDR3aa: CASSVSGTYYNEQFF
CDR3nt: TGTGCCAGCAGTGTCAGCGGGACCTATTACAATGAGCAGTTCTTC

v_gene: TRBV5-1
d_gene: TRBD2
abundance: NA
j_gene: TRBJ2-1
CDR3aa: CASSLSGVSYNEQFF
CDR3nt: TGCGCCAGCAGCCTAAGCGGGGTGTCCTACAATGAGCAGTTCTTC

v_gene: TRBV7-8
d_gene: TRBD1
abundance: NA
j_gene: TRBJ2-7
CDR3aa: CASSSTRTGGYEQYF
CDR3nt: TGTGCCAGCAGCTCGACCCGGACAGGGGGCTACGAGCAGTACTTC

v_gene: TRBV19
d_gene: NA
abundance: NA
j_gene: TRBJ1-1
CDR3aa: CASSIVGSTEAFF
CDR3nt: TGTGCCAGTAGTATAGTCGGGAGCACTGAAGCTTTCTTT

v_gene: TRBV27
d_gene: TRBD2
abundance: NA
j_gene: TRBJ2-7
CDR3aa: CASSLGLAYEQYF
CDR3nt: TGTGCCAGCAGTCTGGGACTAGCTTACGAGCAGTACTTC

v_gene: TRBV3-1/TRBV3-2
d_gene: TRBD2
abundance: once
j_gene: TRBJ2-1
CDR3aa: CASSLAGGLNNEQFF
CDR3nt: TGTGCCAGCAGCCTAGCGGGAGGATTAAACAATGAGCAGTTCTTC

v_gene: TRBV2
d_gene: NA
abundance: NA
j_gene: TRBJ2-3
CDR3aa: CASIMDRHFPDTQYF
CDR3nt: TGTGCCAGCATTATGGACAGACATTTTCCAGATACGCAGTATTTT

v_gene: TRBV7-9
d_gene: NA
abundance: few
j_gene: TRBJ1-2
CDR3aa: CASSVGQPGSGGYTF
CDR3nt: TGTGCCAGCAGCGTGGGACAACCAGGTTCCGGCGGCTACACCTTC

v_gene: TRBV5-1
d_gene: NA
abundance: NA
j_gene: TRBJ1-1
CDR3aa: CASTDGVNTEAFF
CDR3nt: TGCGCCAGCACAGACGGGGTGAACACTGAAGCTTTCTTT

v_gene: TRBV3-1/TRBV3-2
d_gene: TRBD2
abundance: NA
j_gene: TRBJ2-1
CDR3aa: CASSDSGRSSYNEQFF
CDR3nt: TGTGCCAGCAGCGATAGCGGGAGAAGCTCCTACAATGAGCAGTTCTTC

v_gene: TRBV5-1
d_gene: NA
abundance: NA
j_gene: TRBJ1-1
CDR3aa: CASSLGEGTEAFF
CDR3nt: TGCGCCAGCAGCTTGGGGGAGGGGACTGAAGCTTTCTTT

v_gene: TRBV12-3/TRBV12-4
d_gene: TRBD1
abundance: once
j_gene: TRBJ1-4
CDR3aa: CASRPGTVEKLFF
CDR3nt: TGTGCCAGCAGGCCCGGGACAGTCGAAAAACTGTTTTTT

v_gene: TRBV7-3
d_gene: TRBD2
abundance: NA
j_gene: TRBJ2-1
CDR3aa: CASSLAGGTEQFF
CDR3nt: TGTGCCAGCAGCCTTGCGGGGGGGACGGAGCAGTTCTTC

v_gene: TRBV5-6
d_gene: TRBD1
abundance: NA
j_gene: TRBJ1-2
CDR3aa: CASSRGTALTNYGYTF
CDR3nt: TGTGCCAGCAGCCGAGGGACAGCCCTTACTAACTATGGCTACACCTTC

v_gene: TRBV7-8
d_gene: NA
abundance: NA
j_gene: TRBJ1-2
CDR3aa: CASSSNPGSSKGYTF
CDR3nt: TGTGCCAGCAGCTCTAACCCCGGGAGTTCTAAGGGCTACACCTTC

v_gene: TRBV6-5
d_gene: TRBD2
abundance: NA
j_gene: TRBJ2-7
CDR3aa: CASSRTGTSGYEQYF
CDR3nt: TGTGCCAGCAGTAGAACCGGGACTAGCGGCTACGAGCAGTACTTC

v_gene: TRBV12-3/TRBV12-4
d_gene: TRBD1
abundance: NA
j_gene: TRBJ1-1
CDR3aa: CASSSTGGTEAFF
CDR3nt: TGTGCCAGCAGTTCTACAGGGGGCACTGAAGCTTTCTTT

v_gene: TRBV7-9
d_gene: NA
abundance: NA
j_gene: TRBJ2-3
CDR3aa: CASSVGRTDTQYF
CDR3nt: TGTGCCAGCAGCGTTGGGAGAACAGATACGCAGTATTTT

v_gene: TRBV2
d_gene: NA
abundance: NA
j_gene: TRBJ2-1
CDR3aa: CASKWRDGNEQFF
CDR3nt: TGTGCCAGCAAGTGGAGGGATGGCAATGAGCAGTTCTTC

v_gene: TRBV19
d_gene: NA
abundance: NA
j_gene: TRBJ1-1
CDR3aa: CASSTGQPNTEAFF
CDR3nt: TGTGCCAGTAGTACCGGACAGCCCAACACTGAAGCTTTCTTT

v_gene: TRBV6-6
d_gene: NA
abundance: NA
j_gene: TRBJ2-7
CDR3aa: CASGMGRLEQYF
CDR3nt: TGTGCCAGCGGGATGGGAAGACTAGAGCAGTACTTC

v_gene: TRBV2
d_gene: NA
abundance: NA
j_gene: TRBJ1-1
CDR3aa: CASSLPVTEAFF
CDR3nt: TGTGCCAGCAGTCTCCCGGTTACTGAAGCTTTCTTT

v_gene: TRBV7-9
d_gene: TRBD2
abundance: many
j_gene: TRBJ2-1
CDR3aa: CASTPGLAGYNEQFF
CDR3nt: TGTGCCAGCACCCCCGGCCTAGCGGGCTATAATGAGCAGTTCTTC

v_gene: TRBV2
d_gene: TRBD1
abundance: NA
j_gene: TRBJ1-5
CDR3aa: CASTSRQGGGQPQHF
CDR3nt: TGTGCCAGCACCTCACGACAGGGTGGGGGTCAGCCCCAGCATTTT

v_gene: TRBV25-1
d_gene: TRBD1
abundance: NA
j_gene: TRBJ2-7
CDR3aa: CASRSGQGTYEQYF
CDR3nt: TGTGCCAGCAGATCGGGACAGGGTACCTACGAGCAGTACTTC

v_gene: TRBV7-9
d_gene: NA
abundance: NA
j_gene: TRBJ2-1
CDR3aa: CASGQQPPNEQFF
CDR3nt: TGTGCCAGCGGACAGCAGCCCCCCAATGAGCAGTTCTTC

v_gene: TRBV4-2
d_gene: NA
abundance: once
j_gene: TRBJ2-1
CDR3aa: CASSQVERNYNEQFF
CDR3nt: TGTGCCAGCAGCCAAGTCGAGCGGAACTACAATGAGCAGTTCTTC

v_gene: TRBV6-5
d_gene: NA
abundance: NA
j_gene: TRBJ1-2
CDR3aa: CASSNGGNYGYTF
CDR3nt: TGTGCCAGCAGTAATGGGGGGAACTATGGCTACACCTTC

v_gene: TRBV7-9
d_gene: NA
abundance: NA
j_gene: TRBJ1-5
CDR3aa: CASSRAGQGNQPQHF
CDR3nt: TGTGCCAGCAGTCGGGCAGGGCAAGGAAATCAGCCCCAGCATTTT

v_gene: TRBV28
d_gene: NA
abundance: NA
j_gene: TRBJ2-5
CDR3aa: CASSLLAGGENQETQYF
CDR3nt: TGTGCCAGCAGTTTATTAGCTGGAGGCGAAAACCAAGAGACCCAGTACTTC

v_gene: TRBV30
d_gene: NA
abundance: NA
j_gene: TRBJ2-7
CDR3aa: CAWITDSYEQYF
CDR3nt: TGTGCCTGGATTACGGACAGCTACGAGCAGTACTTC

v_gene: TRBV14
d_gene: TRBD2
abundance: NA
j_gene: TRBJ2-7
CDR3aa: CASSQTPASGGYEQYF
CDR3nt: TGTGCCAGCAGCCAGACGCCTGCTAGCGGGGGCTACGAGCAGTACTTC

v_gene: TRBV5-1
d_gene: NA
abundance: NA
j_gene: TRBJ1-1
CDR3aa: CASSLRGGPEAFF
CDR3nt: TGCGCCAGCAGTTTGAGGGGGGGTCCTGAAGCTTTCTTT

v_gene: TRBV5-1
d_gene: NA
abundance: few
j_gene: TRBJ1-1
CDR3aa: CASSLSGVREFTEAFF
CDR3nt: TGCGCCAGCAGCTTGAGCGGGGTCAGGGAGTTCACTGAAGCTTTCTTT

v_gene: TRBV5-6
d_gene: NA
abundance: many
j_gene: TRBJ2-1
CDR3aa: CASSLVLAEEQFF
CDR3nt: TGTGCCAGCAGCTTGGTGCTAGCTGAGGAGCAGTTCTTC

v_gene: TRBV7-9
d_gene: TRBD1
abundance: NA
j_gene: TRBJ1-2
CDR3aa: CASSLDGTGGIVYGYTF
CDR3nt: TGTGCCAGCAGCTTAGACGGGACAGGGGGGATAGTCTATGGCTACACCTTC